The text below deals with one TCR beta chain. Germline loops: CDR1 SGHRS, CDR2 YFSETQ. The junction had 11 bases not matched to a gene; V was cut back by 4 bases and J by 2 bases. The CDR3 has 16 residues. These data belong to a study of blood T cell repertoires in COVID-19. Sequencing was performed with immunoSEQ multiplex PCR; in TCRdb, only in-frame clones are kept and a portion is missing. The table has 140,000 or so clones, around four fifths seen once. The sequencing input was peripheral blood. V is TRBV5-1 and J is TRBJ2-7; 8 nucleotides line up with TRBD2. This TCR came from a human donor in a cohort sampled during active COVID-19. The CDR3 DNA sequence: TGCGCCAGCAGCAGTTTAGCGGGGACCGCAGCCTACGAGCAGTACTTC. Translation gives CASSSLAGTAAYEQYF.